The text below deals with one T cell receptor (beta chain). These data are taken from a study of cytomegalovirus exposure and HLA in healthy donors. As for the study in general: Findings of an earlier analysis included roughly 120 million unique TCR beta sequences from 200 million or so T cells.

With 0 bases removed from V and 2 bases from J, the gap between germline ends came to 13 bases. Germline assignment: CDR1 GTSNPN and CDR2 SVGIG (reference sequence). The CDR3 is 15 amino acids. The PCR used 60 Vbeta and 13 Jbeta primers. Generated by immunoSEQ multiplex PCR, the TCRdb table keeps only in-frame clones and is missing some. The data hold about 160,000 clones, with approximately 85% observed a single time. This receptor was obtained from a girl aged 2 to 10 in good health and CMV-seropositive. This rearrangement joins TRBV30 to TRBJ2-5; D perhaps matches TRBD1 (5 bases). What was sequenced was PBMCs. This CDR3 is CAWSVWGRGQETQYF. The CDR3 DNA follows: TGTGCCTGGAGTGTATGGGGAAGGGGACAAGAGACCCAGTACTTC.